This T cell receptor (beta chain) emerged from a study of T cells in Graves' hyperthyroidism and ophthalmopathy. Findings and caveats of the study: With a median lead of about 6.9 months before onset, the model predicted ophthalmopathy. The majority of expanded thyroid clonotypes above 0.001 also appeared in blood.

Authors of the study amplified TCR beta CDR3 regions from RNA transcripts. Initially, a first-round RT-PCR of the TCR CDR3 employed the HTBI primer set. TCRdb used MiXCR to reprocess the multiplex PCR reads, holding one entry per CDR3 protein. The repertoire holds 220,000 or so distinct CDR3 sequences, with roughly 15% as singletons. Germline V gene lookup returns CDR1 SGHAT and CDR2 FQNNGV. The CDR3 extends over 12 amino acids. Disease duration was under 3 months in the ophthalmopathy patients, who also had a Clinical Activity Score of at least 3 and a NOSPECS grade of at least 4. To note about this clonotype: As yet, its antigen is unknown. This may stem from a read error, because a much larger clone lies one nucleotide away.

This clonotype was obtained from a woman under 30 with Graves' ophthalmopathy. Sequences were obtained from blood. The chain is built from TRBV11-2 and TRBJ1-2; the D is unclear. The DNA of the CDR3 is TGTGCCTGCAGCTTAGCCAGCATGCGCTACACCTTC. This translates into CACSLASMRYTF.